Following are 32 T cell receptor beta chains from one sample sequenced in a study of blood T cells in healthy people across ages. The second PCR ran about 6 to 12 cycles with a sample-barcoded 5' primer and J-beta primers. TCRdb used MiXCR to reprocess the 5' RACE reads, holding one entry per CDR3 protein. The table lists 1.2 million to 1.5 million distinct CDR3 sequences, around 59% of them singletons. The sample comprised blood. The origin of the receptors is a man aged 18 to 29 in good health.

The chain has TRBV20-1 and TRBJ2-1, with TRBD1 matching 7 bases. The germline V gene has CDR1 DFQATT and CDR2 SNEGSKA (reference sequence). Trimming cost V 6 bases and J 7 bases; bases outside gene matches: 15. The CDR3 has 15 residues. The CDR3 reads CSADRPGQNRNEQFF. The CDR3 nucleotides read TGCAGTGCCGATCGACCGGGACAGAATAGAAATGAGCAGTTCTTC.

The chain uses TRBV29-1 and TRBJ2-3, with D possibly being TRBD1 (5 bases). Germline CDR1 is SQVTM and CDR2 is ANQGSEA. Trimming removed 6 bases from V and 2 bases from J, with 12 bases in between. This CDR3 has 13 amino acids. The CDR3 here is CSVPTVSTDTQYF. The CDR3 DNA is TGCAGCGTCCCGACAGTATCCACAGATACGCAGTATTTT.

This rearrangement joins TRBV4-3 to TRBJ2-7; 7 nucleotides line up with TRBD2. The CDR3 has 15 residues. J was trimmed by 4 bases and V by 0 bases; bases with no gene match: 6. Germline V lookup: CDR1 LGHNA, CDR2 YSLEER. For the CDR3, the DNA is TGCGCCAGCAGCCAAGATTCGGGGGGAATATACGAGCAGTACTTC. Its translation: CASSQDSGGIYEQYF.

The rearrangement links TRBV12-3 or TRBV12-4 to TRBJ2-3; 9 bases are shared with TRBD2. This CDR3 spans 15 amino acids. V shed 3 bases and J 6 bases; nucleotides not matched to a gene: 7. DNA for the CDR3: TGTGCCAGCAGTTTGATAGCGGGAGTTGAGGATACGCAGTATTTT. It is translated as CASSLIAGVEDTQYF.

The chain carries TRBV5-6 and TRBJ2-3; a possible D gene is TRBD1 (6 bases). This CDR3 region has 13 residues. V shed 0 bases and J shed 5 bases, with 7 bases lying between them. From germline, CDR1 is SGHDT and CDR2 YYEEEE. The chain's CDR3 is CASSLGTEDTQYF. The DNA for the CDR3 is TGTGCCAGCAGCTTGGGGACAGAAGATACGCAGTATTTT.

J is TRBJ2-1 and V is TRBV12-5; D is ambiguous. This CDR3 contains 11 residues. CDR1 and CDR2 (germline): LGHNT, FRNRAP. V shed 3 bases and J shed 8 bases, with 5 bases lying between them. CDR3 region: CASGFFDEQFF. The CDR3 DNA follows: TGTGCTAGTGGTTTCTTTGATGAGCAGTTCTTC.

V usage is TRBV4-3 and J usage is TRBJ1-4; tentatively, D is TRBD1 (6 bases). V lost 1 base to trimming and J lost 8 bases, with 20 bases between them. Germline CDR1 LGHNA, CDR2 YSLEER. CDR3 length equals 17 residues. CDR3 sequence: CASSQASGRGKVEKLFF. The CDR3 DNA reads TGCGCCAGCAGCCAAGCGTCAGGGAGGGGGAAGGTGGAAAAACTGTTTTTT.

Regarding this clonotype: Germline and junction disagree at one end, which may indicate a read error. The rearrangement links TRBV20-1 to TRBJ2-7; D possibly uses TRBD1 or TRBD2 (6 bases each). This CDR3 comprises 16 residues. Germline CDR1 and CDR2: DFQATT and SNEGSKA (reference sequence). CDR3 sequence (DNA): TGTAGTGCCCCGGCCAGGACTAAAGGGGGAACCTACGAGCAGTACTTC. Translating it yields CSAPARTKGGTYEQYF.

As concerns this clonotype: An end of the junction does not agree with germline; a read error may underlie this. The CDR3 nucleotides read TGTGCCAGCAGTCGCCTATACAATGAGCGGTTCTTC. It is translated as CASSRLYNERFF. V gene TRBV7-9 combines with J gene TRBJ2-1; D call uncertain. From germline, CDR1 is SEHNR and CDR2 FQNEAQ (reference sequence). CDR3 size: 12 residues.

This sequence joins TRBV7-9 and TRBJ2-3; 14 bases line up with TRBD2. Trimming cost V 3 bases and J 1 base; bases outside gene matches: 9. Looked up from germline, CDR1 is SEHNR and CDR2 is FQNEAQ (reference sequence). The CDR3 totals 19 residues. The CDR3 coding sequence is TGTGCCAGCAGCTTTACGGGACTAGCGGGGGCTTCACGCACAGATACGCAGTATTTT. Translation: CASSFTGLAGASRTDTQYF. Filled out from reference TRBV7-9 and TRBJ2-3, the complete variable domain reads DTGVSQNPRHKITKRGQNVTFRCDPISEHNRLYWYRQTLGQGPEFLTYFQNEAQLEKSRLLSDRFSAERPKGSFSTLEIQRTEQGDSAMYLCASSFTGLAGASRTDTQYFGPGTRLTVL.

V gene TRBV11-2 combines with J gene TRBJ2-1; D not certain. V lost 2 bases and J lost 10, with 6 bases in between. The CDR3 has 11 amino acids. Germline CDR1 SGHAT, CDR2 FQNNGV. The CDR3, as DNA: TGTGCCAGCAGCTTAAATGAGGAGCAGTTCTTC. Its protein is CASSLNEEQFF.

V and J are TRBV20-1 and TRBJ2-3, with a weak D call TRBD1 (5 bases). The germline gives CDR1 DFQATT, CDR2 SNEGSKA (reference sequence). With 6 bases removed from V and 2 bases from J, the gap between germline ends came to 18 bases. There are 15 residues in the CDR3. CDR3 in amino acids: CSAKTDTSFTDTQYF. CDR3 in DNA: TGCAGTGCCAAAACGGACACCTCGTTCACAGATACGCAGTATTTT.

The table lists this clonotype with a count of one. The chain links TRBV6-2 or TRBV6-3 to TRBJ2-5, with 8 bases identical to TRBD2. Germline trimming cut 6 bases from V and 11 bases from J; bases unmatched to any gene: 17. The CDR3 extends over 15 amino acids. Germline V gene lookup returns CDR1 MNHEY and CDR2 SVGEGT. The CDR3 sequence is CASRTAGRSTGGQYF. CDR3 nucleotides: TGTGCCAGCAGAACCGCAGGGCGCTCTACGGGAGGGCAGTACTTC.

The V call is TRBV6-2 or TRBV6-3, the J call TRBJ2-7, with 10 bases matching TRBD1. CDR3 length equals 15 residues. The V gene's germline CDR1 is MNHEY and CDR2 SVGEGT. Trimming took 5 bases from V and 3 from J; bases not matched to a gene: 7. CDR3 loop: CASSPSGQGIYEQYF. The CDR3 DNA is TGTGCCAGCAGTCCCTCGGGACAGGGGATCTACGAGCAGTACTTC.

This chain uses TRBV27 with TRBJ1-5, with a possible D match to TRBD1 (5 bases). This CDR3 has 13 amino acids. Germline CDR1 reads MNHEY; CDR2 reads SMNVEV (reference sequence). V lost 5 bases to trimming and J lost 5 bases, with 10 bases between them. The CDR3 here is CASSVTADQPQHF. The CDR3 DNA follows: TGTGCCAGCAGTGTGACAGCCGATCAGCCCCAGCATTTT.

Only a few counts were recorded for this clonotype. The gene calls are TRBV20-1 and TRBJ2-7, with 7 bases fitting TRBD2. Trimming took 6 bases from V and 2 from J; bases not matched to a gene: 7. Germline CDR1 DFQATT, CDR2 SNEGSKA (reference sequence). The CDR3 loop spans 13 amino acids. CDR3 sequence reads: CSAYQRDPYEQYF. The CDR3 DNA reads as TGCAGTGCGTACCAGCGGGACCCCTACGAGCAGTACTTC.

CDR3 in amino acids: CATSGSRVTGELFF. CDR3 in DNA: TGTGCCACCAGCGGGTCCAGGGTGACCGGGGAGCTGTTTTTT. The chain has TRBV15 and TRBJ2-2; D might be TRBD1 (5 bases). The germline V gene encodes CDR1 LNHNV and CDR2 YYDKDF (reference sequence). The ends were cut back, 5 bases at V and 5 bases at J, with 12 bases in the middle. The CDR3 covers 14 residues.

V is TRBV29-1 and J is TRBJ2-7; D is ambiguous. V dropped 4 bases and J dropped 2 bases, with 9 bases sitting between them. The CDR3 totals 12 residues. Looked up from germline, CDR1 is SQVTM and CDR2 is ANQGSEA. The chain's CDR3 is CSVGHRTYEQYF. The CDR3 DNA sequence: TGCAGCGTTGGGCATCGCACCTACGAGCAGTACTTC.

This chain joins TRBV12-3 or TRBV12-4 and TRBJ2-7; 9 bases agree with TRBD1. The CDR3 has 15 residues. The V and J ends lost 0 bases and 6 bases, in that order; junction bases with no gene match: 6. In nucleotides, the CDR3 is TGTGCCAGCAGTTTAGCCGGGACAGGGAACGGCGAGCAGTACTTC. It is translated as CASSLAGTGNGEQYF.

The chain recombines TRBV7-2 with TRBJ1-2; D perhaps matches TRBD1 (5 bases). Germline V gives CDR1 SGHTA, CDR2 FQGNSA. The CDR3 loop spans 13 amino acids. Trimming removed 6 bases at V and 8 bases at J, with 16 bases between. The CDR3 spells CASRGQGQAGYTF. The CDR3, as DNA: TGTGCCAGCAGGGGGCAAGGGCAGGCAGGCTACACCTTC.

As for this clonotype: The junction and the germline gene differ at one end; a read error may be behind it. The chain carries TRBV4-3 and TRBJ2-2; 8 bases fit TRBD2. Germline CDR1 and CDR2: LGHNA and YSLEER. The CDR3 spans 16 residues. Here the CDR3 DNA reads TGCGCCAGCAGCCAAGATCGGGGGGGGGCCACCGAGGAGCTGTTTTTT. Translating gives CASSQDRGGATEELFF.

This clonotype appeared a few times. The chain carries TRBV20-1 and TRBJ1-2; 7 nucleotides agree with TRBD1. Unmatched junction bases numbered 4, after V lost 5 bases and J lost 4 bases. The CDR3 covers 12 residues. Germline V gene lookup returns CDR1 DFQATT and CDR2 SNEGSKA (reference sequence). The CDR3 DNA is TGCAGTGCTGGACAGGAACCCTATGGCTACACCTTC. It encodes CSAGQEPYGYTF.

This clonotype was observed a handful of times. The genes are TRBV5-1 and TRBJ2-1; 8 bases agree with TRBD2. This CDR3 comprises 15 residues. Per the germline V gene, CDR1 is SGHRS and CDR2 is YFSETQ. After removal of 3 bases from V and 8 bases from J, the junction contained 10 bases not matched to a gene. CDR3 nucleotides: TGCGCCAGCAGCTCGGACGGACTAGCCTCCGATGAGCAGTTCTTC. Protein product: CASSSDGLASDEQFF.

This clonotype was counted a few times. V gene TRBV29-1 combines with J gene TRBJ2-3; unclear D gene. Germline V lookup: CDR1 SQVTM, CDR2 ANQGSEA. V lost 1 base and J 2 bases, leaving 10 bases between the germline ends. The CDR3 loop spans 14 amino acids. The CDR3: CSVEVPQVTDTQYF. The CDR3 DNA follows: TGCAGCGTTGAAGTACCCCAAGTCACAGATACGCAGTATTTT.

This clonotype was seen more than once but under ten times. The chain uses TRBV27 and TRBJ1-6, with 9 bases identical to TRBD1. Germline lookup yields CDR1 MNHEY and CDR2 SMNVEV (reference sequence). J lost 9 bases, V lost 4 bases, and 10 bases had no gene match. The CDR3 consists of 16 residues. Written as DNA, the CDR3 is TGTGCCAGCAGTTCCGACAGGGGGTACTTGGGTTCACCCCTCCACTTT. It translates to CASSSDRGYLGSPLHF.

This clonotype was recorded only once. V gene TRBV7-2 combines with J gene TRBJ2-3; 9 bases are shared with TRBD2. The CDR3 length is 18 residues. V shed 1 base, J shed 2 bases, and the junction held 10 bases outside the gene matches. Per the germline V gene, CDR1 is SGHTA and CDR2 is FQGNSA. The DNA of the CDR3 is TGTGCCAGCAGCTTAGAGATCCGCGGGGGGGCCTCCACAGATACGCAGTATTTT. This gives the protein CASSLEIRGGASTDTQYF.

A word on this clonotype: Since a much larger clone is just one base distant, this may be a read error. The chain links TRBV27 to TRBJ2-3; D uncertain. The CDR3 contains 11 residues. The germline V gene encodes CDR1 MNHEY and CDR2 SMNVEV (reference sequence). The CDR3 nucleotides read TGTGCCAGCAATTTAGGGTCTACGCAGTATTTT. It yields the protein CASNLGSTQYF.

The chain has TRBV27 and TRBJ2-5; TRBD2 matches at 14 bases. Judging by the DNA end, TRBJ2-7 fits better; the J call may be wrong. The CDR3 covers 16 residues. Germline CDR1 is MNHEY and CDR2 is SMNVEV (reference sequence). The CDR3 DNA sequence: TGTGCCAGCAGGAAATCGGGACTAGCGGGAGACCACGAGCAGTACTTC. Amino acids: CASRKSGLAGDHEQYF.

This chain connects TRBV20-1 to TRBJ2-3, with 11 bases lining up with TRBD2. CDR3 length: 15 residues. J was trimmed by 4 bases and V by 6 bases; bases with no gene match: 9. Germline lookup yields CDR1 DFQATT and CDR2 SNEGSKA (reference sequence). CDR3 DNA sequence: TGCAGTGCAACCGATAGCGGGGGGGCGGCAGATACGCAGTATTTT. Its protein product is CSATDSGGAADTQYF.

The chain links TRBV7-9 to TRBJ2-7; TRBD2 aligns across 9 bases. The J call may be mistaken, given a closer DNA end match to TRBJ2-1. The CDR3 totals 16 residues. Looked up from germline, CDR1 is SEHNR and CDR2 is FQNEAQ (reference sequence). The CDR3 DNA reads as TGTGCCAGCAGCATTCTGTGGCGGGAGGGTTTCGATGAGCAGTTCTTC. It codes for CASSILWREGFDEQFF.

The V gene is TRBV13, the J gene TRBJ2-5, with 8 bases matching TRBD1. Germline CDR1 PRHDT, CDR2 FYEKMQ (reference sequence). The CDR3 sequence is 15 residues long. The ends lost 1 base at V and 4 bases at J; junction bases unmatched: 5. The CDR3 protein is CASSLVTGGSETQYF. Written as DNA, the CDR3 is TGTGCCAGCAGCTTAGTTACAGGGGGTTCAGAGACCCAGTACTTC.

CDR3: CSARGGQGLYEQYF. CDR3 sequence (DNA): TGCAGTGCTAGAGGGGGACAGGGGCTCTACGAGCAGTACTTC. This rearrangement joins TRBV20-1 to TRBJ2-7; 10 bases match TRBD1. The CDR3 loop spans 14 amino acids. Per germline, CDR1 DFQATT and CDR2 SNEGSKA (reference sequence). Trimming at V came to 1 base and at J to 3 bases, leaving 3 bases not matched to a gene.